Sequencing of this T cell receptor (beta chain) was carried out in a study of response to subunit inactivated influenza vaccine. Study outcomes and limitations: The authors put forward the suggestion that each seasonal influenza vaccination may bring in only a limited number of new T cells.

As concerns this clonotype: Its specificity is not known.

The CDR3 totals 11 residues. V dropped 6 bases and J dropped 9 bases, with 11 bases sitting between them. TCRdb ran MiXCR on the RT-PCR reads and lists one entry per CDR3 protein. The sample has some 520,000 distinct CDR3 sequences; approximately 15% are singletons. This specimen consisted of CD4+ T cells sorted from PBMCs, obtained about 24 months after vaccination. V and J are TRBV12-3 or TRBV12-4 and TRBJ1-2; D is unresolved. This receptor was identified in a man aged 50 to 69 who received an inactivated influenza vaccine. CDR3 in DNA: TGTGCCAGCAGCCAGACTTATAGCTACACCTTC. Encoded protein: CASSQTYSYTF.